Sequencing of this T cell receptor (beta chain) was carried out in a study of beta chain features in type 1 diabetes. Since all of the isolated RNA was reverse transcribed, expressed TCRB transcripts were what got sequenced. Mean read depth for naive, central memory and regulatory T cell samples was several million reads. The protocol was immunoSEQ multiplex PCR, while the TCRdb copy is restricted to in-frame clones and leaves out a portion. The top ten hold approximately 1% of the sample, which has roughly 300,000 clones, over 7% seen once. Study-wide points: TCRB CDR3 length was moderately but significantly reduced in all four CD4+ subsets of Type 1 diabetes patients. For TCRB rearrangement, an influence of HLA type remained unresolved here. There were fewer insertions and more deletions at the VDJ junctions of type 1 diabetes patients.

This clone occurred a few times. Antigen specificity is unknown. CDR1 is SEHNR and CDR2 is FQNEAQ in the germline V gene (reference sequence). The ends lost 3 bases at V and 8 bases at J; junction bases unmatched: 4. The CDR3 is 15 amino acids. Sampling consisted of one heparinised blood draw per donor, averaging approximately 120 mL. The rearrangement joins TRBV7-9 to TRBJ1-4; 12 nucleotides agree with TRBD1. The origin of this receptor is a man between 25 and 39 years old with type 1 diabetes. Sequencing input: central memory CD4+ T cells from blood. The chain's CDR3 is CASSFGTGGGEKLFF. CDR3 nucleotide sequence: TGTGCCAGCAGCTTCGGGACAGGGGGCGGCGAAAAACTGTTTTTT.